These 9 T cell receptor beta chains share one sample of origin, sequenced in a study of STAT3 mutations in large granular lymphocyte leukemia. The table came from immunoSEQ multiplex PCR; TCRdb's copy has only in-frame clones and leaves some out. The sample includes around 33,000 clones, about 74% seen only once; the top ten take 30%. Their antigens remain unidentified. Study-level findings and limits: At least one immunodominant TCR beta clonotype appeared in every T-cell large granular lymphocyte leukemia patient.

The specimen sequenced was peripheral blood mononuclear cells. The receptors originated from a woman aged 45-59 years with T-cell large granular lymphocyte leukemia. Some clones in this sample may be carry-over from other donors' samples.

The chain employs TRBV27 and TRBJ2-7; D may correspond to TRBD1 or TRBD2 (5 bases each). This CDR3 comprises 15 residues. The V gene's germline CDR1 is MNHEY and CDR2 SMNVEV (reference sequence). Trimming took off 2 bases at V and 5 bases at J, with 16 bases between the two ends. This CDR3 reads CASSLNPGPTNEQYF. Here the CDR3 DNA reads TGTGCCAGCAGTTTAAATCCAGGGCCGACTAACGAGCAGTACTTC.

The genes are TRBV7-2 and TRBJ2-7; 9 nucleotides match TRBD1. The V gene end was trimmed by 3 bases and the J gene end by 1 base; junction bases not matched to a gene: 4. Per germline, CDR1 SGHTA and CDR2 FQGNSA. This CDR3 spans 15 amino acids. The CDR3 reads CASSFDRGISYEQYF. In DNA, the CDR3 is TGTGCCAGCAGCTTTGACAGGGGGATTTCCTACGAGCAGTACTTC.

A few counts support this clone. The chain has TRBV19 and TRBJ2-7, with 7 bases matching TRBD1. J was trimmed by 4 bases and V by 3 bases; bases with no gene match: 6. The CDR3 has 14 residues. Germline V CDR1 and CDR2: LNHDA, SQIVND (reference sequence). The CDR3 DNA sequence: TGTGCCAGTAGTATCCGGACAGGCCCTTACGAGCAGTACTTC. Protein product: CASSIRTGPYEQYF.

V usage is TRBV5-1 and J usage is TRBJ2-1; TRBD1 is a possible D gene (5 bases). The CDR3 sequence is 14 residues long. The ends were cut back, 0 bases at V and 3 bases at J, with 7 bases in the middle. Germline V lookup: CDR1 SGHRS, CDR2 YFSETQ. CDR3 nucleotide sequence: TGCGCCAGCAGCTTGGTGCAGGGCTACAATGAGCAGTTCTTC. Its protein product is CASSLVQGYNEQFF.

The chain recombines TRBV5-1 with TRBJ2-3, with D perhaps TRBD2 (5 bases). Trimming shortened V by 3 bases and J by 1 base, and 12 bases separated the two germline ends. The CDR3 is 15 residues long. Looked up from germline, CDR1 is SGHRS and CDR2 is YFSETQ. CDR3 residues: CASSSGELRTDTQYF. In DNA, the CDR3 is TGCGCCAGCAGCTCCGGGGAGTTACGCACAGATACGCAGTATTTT.

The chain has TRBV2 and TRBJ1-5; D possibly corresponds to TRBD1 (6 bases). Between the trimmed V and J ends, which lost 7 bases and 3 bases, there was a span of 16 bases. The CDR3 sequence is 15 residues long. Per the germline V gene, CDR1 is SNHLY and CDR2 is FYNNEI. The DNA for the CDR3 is TGTGCCAGCAAGGGGGGCGCGGGGCTCAATCAGCCCCAGCATTTT. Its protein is CASKGGAGLNQPQHF.

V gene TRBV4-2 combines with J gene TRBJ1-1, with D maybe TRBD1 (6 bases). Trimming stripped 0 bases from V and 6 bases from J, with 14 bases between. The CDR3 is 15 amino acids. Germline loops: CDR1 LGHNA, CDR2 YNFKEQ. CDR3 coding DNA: TGTGCCAGCAGCCAAGATCCCCAGGGGAGGGCTGAAGCTTTCTTT. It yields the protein CASSQDPQGRAEAFF.

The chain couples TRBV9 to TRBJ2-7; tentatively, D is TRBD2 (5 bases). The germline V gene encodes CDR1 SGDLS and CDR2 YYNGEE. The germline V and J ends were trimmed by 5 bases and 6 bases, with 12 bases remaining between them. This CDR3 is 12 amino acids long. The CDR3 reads CASSSEGVEQYF. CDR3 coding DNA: TGTGCCAGCAGTTCTGAGGGTGTCGAGCAGTACTTC.

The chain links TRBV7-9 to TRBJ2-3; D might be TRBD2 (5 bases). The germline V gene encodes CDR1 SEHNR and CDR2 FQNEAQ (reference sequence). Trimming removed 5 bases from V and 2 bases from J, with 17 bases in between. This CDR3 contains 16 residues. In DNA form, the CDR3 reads TGTGCCAGCAGCCAACTAGGGTCGAGGGCCACAGATACGCAGTATTTT. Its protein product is CASSQLGSRATDTQYF.